The clone carrying this T cell receptor (beta chain) is deemed medium-sized. TRBV12-4/TRBJ1-2 clonotypes were amplified with adaptor-ligated barcode primers. TCRdb analysed the multiplex PCR reads with MiXCR anew, one entry per CDR3 protein. The table shows roughly 470 distinct CDR3 sequences, with around 5.9% occurring only once. Treg sorting used a CD4+CD25+CD127-/low gate. Trimming pared 3 bases from V and 4 bases from J, leaving 9 bases between. This CDR3 is built from 13 residues. Sequencing was carried out using tumor-infiltrating Tregs sorted from the breast tumor. The TCR sequence derives from a female donor with breast cancer. The chain couples TRBV12-3 or TRBV12-4 to TRBJ1-2; D not certain. DNA for the CDR3: TGTGCCAGCAGTTTGTCCGGACCCTATGGCTACACCTTC. Protein sequence: CASSLSGPYGYTF.